This TCR beta chain comes out of a study of blood T cell repertoires in COVID-19. The wider study: From the United States, Italy and Spain came samples of acute and convalescent COVID-19. PBMCs, B-cell-depleted T cells, or T cells provided the cDNA or gDNA that made up the material.

As originally analysed: Amplification of reference gene primers was used by the study to estimate nucleated cell counts. Produced via immunoSEQ multiplex PCR; TCRdb's table is partial and in-frame only. That table is the source of V, J and clone size, and D and trimming were worked out from the DNA. The table lists around 88,000 clones, about 85% of them singletons. CDR3 size: 15 residues. V trimming: 3 bases; J trimming: 5 bases; junction bases outside the gene matches: 8. The V gene's germline CDR1 is LNHDA and CDR2 SQIVND (reference sequence). The source material was peripheral blood. This chain joins TRBV19 and TRBJ2-5; 8 nucleotides match TRBD2. The clonotype comes from an elderly woman with acute or convalescent COVID-19. The CDR3 reads CASSIRGGVGETQYF. CDR3 nucleotides: TGTGCCAGTAGTATCCGGGGGGGCGTCGGGGAGACCCAGTACTTC.